The clone carrying this T cell receptor (beta chain) was seen only a few times. The entry originates in a study of T cells in Graves' hyperthyroidism and ophthalmopathy. Researchers took RNA transcripts and amplified the TCR beta CDR3 regions from them. Using the HTBI primer set, a first-round RT-PCR was run on the TCR CDR3. TCRdb reprocessed the multiplex PCR reads with MiXCR, giving one entry per CDR3 protein. The table shows roughly 500,000 distinct CDR3 sequences, with under 60% occurring only once. Trimming removed 8 bases from V and 9 bases from J; junction bases left unmatched: 10. This CDR3 contains 13 residues. Per the germline V gene, CDR1 is ENHRY and CDR2 is SYGVKD.

The chain is built from TRBV10-3 and TRBJ2-5; 9 nucleotides match TRBD1. The sequence derives from an adult woman with Graves' disease, either hyperthyroidism or ophthalmopathy (not recorded which). The sequenced sample was peripheral blood or thyroid tissue (not recorded which). CDR3 protein: CAIGGQGNQPQYF. CDR3 coding DNA: TGTGCCATCGGGGGACAGGGCAATCAGCCCCAGTACTTC.